Presented here are 18 T cell receptor beta chains from one specimen sequenced in a study of HIV-infected patients and healthy controls. Reverse transcription used roughly 450 ng RNA and constant-region primers for alpha and beta. Separate chain-specific third strand synthesis with multiplexing indices produced the alpha and beta libraries. TCRdb called the 5' RACE reads again in MiXCR, with one record for every CDR3 protein. The data hold around 11,000 distinct CDR3 sequences, with over 5% observed a single time. Roughly three months, about 14 weeks, into antiretroviral therapy, follow-up blood was collected. Whole blood was used without fractionation, so all unsorted peripheral T cells were included. Sequenced material: blood, taken during antiretroviral therapy. These receptor sequences come from an adult with HIV infection. The donor label of this sample is uncertain.

Ten or more counts support this clonotype. CDR3 coding DNA: TGCAGTGCTAGAGATGCGGGACTAGCGTACCAAGAGACCCAGTACTTC. This codes for CSARDAGLAYQETQYF. The rearrangement joins TRBV20-1 to TRBJ2-5; 10 bases fit TRBD2. From germline, CDR1 is DFQATT and CDR2 SNEGSKA (reference sequence). CDR3 length: 16 amino acids. V was pared by 0 bases and J by 0 bases, with 4 bases of the junction left unmatched.

In its sample, this clonotype ranks as medium-sized (0.01 to 0.1%). The rearrangement links TRBV20-1 to TRBJ2-7, with 8 bases that match TRBD1. Germline CDR1 is DFQATT and CDR2 is SNEGSKA (reference sequence). The trim removed 5 bases at V and 4 bases at J, leaving 7 bases unmatched. CDR3 length equals 13 residues. Here the CDR3 reads CSARGTGQYEQYF. CDR3 sequence (DNA): TGCAGTGCTCGCGGGACAGGCCAATACGAGCAGTACTTC.

The sample holds many counts of this clonotype. The genes are TRBV20-1 and TRBJ1-1; unclear D gene. Trimming left V 5 bases short and J 2 bases short, with 12 bases between. Germline CDR1 reads DFQATT; CDR2 reads SNEGSKA (reference sequence). The CDR3 runs to 13 residues. This chain's CDR3 is CSARGASNTEAFF. The CDR3 DNA sequence: TGCAGTGCTCGGGGTGCCTCCAACACTGAAGCTTTCTTT.

In this sample, this clonotype turned up many times. V gene TRBV11-3 combines with J gene TRBJ1-6; the D is unclear. Germline-derived CDR1 and CDR2 are SGHNT and YENEEA. Trimming removed 6 bases at V and 10 bases at J, with 13 bases between. The CDR3 has 13 amino acids. The CDR3: CASRDLNGSPLHF. The CDR3 nucleotides are TGTGCCAGCAGGGACCTCAACGGGTCACCCCTCCACTTT.

This clonotype has ten or more counts. V usage is TRBV7-2 and J usage is TRBJ1-1, with 7 bases identical to TRBD1. Trimming at V came to 7 bases and at J to 9 bases, leaving 17 bases not matched to a gene. Germline V lookup: CDR1 SGHTA, CDR2 FQGNSA. The CDR3 contains 15 residues. CDR3 coding DNA: TGTGCCAGCACCCAACGGGCAGGGGGACTCAGTAAAGCTTTCTTT. As protein: CASTQRAGGLSKAFF.

Many counts were recorded for this clonotype. J is TRBJ2-3 and V is TRBV7-2; D is unresolved. The V gene's germline CDR1 is SGHTA and CDR2 FQGNSA. Trimming took 0 bases from V and 0 from J, leaving 7 bases between them. CDR3 size: 15 residues. The CDR3 is CASSLAGPSTDTQYF. CDR3 sequence (DNA): TGTGCCAGCAGCTTAGCGGGTCCTAGCACAGATACGCAGTATTTT.

This clonotype was recorded at least ten times. V is TRBV18 and J is TRBJ2-1, with a possible D match to TRBD1 (5 bases). CDR3 length equals 15 residues. Trimming shortened V by 3 bases and J by 4 bases, and 13 bases separated the two germline ends. Germline V gene lookup returns CDR1 KGHSH and CDR2 LQKENI. CDR3 protein: CASSPSPTGYNEQFF. CDR3 DNA: TGTGCCAGCTCACCCTCCCCCACAGGATACAATGAGCAGTTCTTC. The complete variable domain, with remaining parts taken from reference TRBV18 and TRBJ2-1, reads NAGVMQNPRHLVRRRGQEARLRCSPMKGHSHVYWYRQLPEEGLKFMVYLQKENIIDESGMPKERFSAEFPKEGPSILRIQQVVRGDSAAYFCASSPSPTGYNEQFFGPGTRLTVL.

Ten or more counts support this clonotype. The V call is TRBV5-6, the J call TRBJ2-3; a possible D gene is TRBD2 (5 bases). The CDR3 is 14 residues long. Per the germline V gene, CDR1 is SGHDT and CDR2 is YYEEEE. Trimming left V 2 bases short and J 7 bases short, with 14 bases between. In DNA, the CDR3 is TGTGCCAGCAGCTTACGGAGGACCCTAAATACGCAGTATTTT. This gives the protein CASSLRRTLNTQYF. The full variable domain, with the rest looked up from reference TRBV5-6 and TRBJ2-3, is DAGVTQSPTHLIKTRGQQVTLRCSPKSGHDTVSWYQQALGQGPQFIFQYYEEEERQRGNFPDRFSGHQFPNYSSELNVNALLLGDSALYLCASSLRRTLNTQYFGPGTRLTVL.

The chain couples TRBV4-2 to TRBJ2-1; 8 bases are a match to TRBD2. The germline V gene encodes CDR1 LGHNA and CDR2 YNFKEQ. Trimming removed 2 bases from V and 4 bases from J; junction bases left unmatched: 19. This CDR3 contains 20 residues. The CDR3 region has the DNA TGTGCCAGCAGCCAACGCGTCACAGGGAGCGGACTAGCTTCTTACAATGAGCAGTTCTTC. Protein product: CASSQRVTGSGLASYNEQFF.

This clonotype was seen at least ten times. The chain combines TRBV10-3 with TRBJ2-2; possible D gene TRBD2, 5 bases. The germline V and J ends were trimmed by 0 bases and 6 bases, with 14 bases remaining between them. This CDR3 contains 16 residues. Germline CDR1 reads ENHRY; CDR2 reads SYGVKD. The CDR3 protein is CAISESGESKAGELFF. The CDR3 DNA is TGTGCCATCAGTGAGTCGGGAGAATCTAAGGCCGGGGAGCTGTTTTTT.

This clonotype was seen many times. CDR3: CATSDSGQGRTGELFF. CDR3 coding DNA: TGTGCCACCAGTGATTCCGGACAGGGGCGCACCGGGGAGCTGTTTTTT. The chain links TRBV24-1 to TRBJ2-2, with 9 bases matching TRBD1. This CDR3 region has 16 residues. Losses at the gene ends were 2 bases for V and 4 bases for J; bases not matched to a gene: 4. Germline V lookup: CDR1 KGHDR, CDR2 SFDVKD.

This chain joins TRBV12-3 or TRBV12-4 and TRBJ1-5; no reliable D call. The CDR3 is 16 amino acids. V was pared by 3 bases and J by 0 bases, with 12 bases between. The CDR3 nucleotides are TGTGCCAGCAGTTTGGAAAGTATCGCTAGCAATCAGCCCCAGCATTTT. Its translation is CASSLESIASNQPQHF.

This clonotype was counted ten times or more. The chain uses TRBV2 and TRBJ2-7, with TRBD1 matching 7 bases. The CDR3 totals 17 residues. Germline lookup yields CDR1 SNHLY and CDR2 FYNNEI. Unmatched junction bases numbered 14, after V lost 2 bases and J lost 4 bases. In DNA form, the CDR3 reads TGTGCCAGCAGTGAAAGTCCCGGGACAGCATCATTTTACGAGCAGTACTTC. Protein product: CASSESPGTASFYEQYF. Using reference TRBV2 and TRBJ2-7 for the parts outside the CDR3, the full variable domain is EPEVTQTPSHQVTQMGQEVILRCVPISNHLYFYWYRQILGQKVEFLVSFYNNEISEKSEIFDDQFSVERPDGSNFTLKIRSTKLEDSAMYFCASSESPGTASFYEQYFGPGTRLTVT.

This clonotype has at least ten counts. V gene TRBV7-3 combines with J gene TRBJ1-1, with D perhaps matching TRBD1 (6 bases). CDR3 length: 15 residues. V was pared by 0 bases and J by 5 bases, with 13 bases between. Germline values: CDR1 SGHTA, CDR2 FQGTGA. The CDR3 loop reads CASSLTPGVRTEAFF. CDR3 DNA sequence: TGTGCCAGCAGCTTAACGCCAGGGGTGCGGACTGAAGCTTTCTTT.

By sample share, this clonotype is medium-sized. This chain uses TRBV3-1 with TRBJ1-5, with 10 bases fitting TRBD1. With V trimmed by 6 bases and J by 5 bases, 1 base remained unmatched. CDR1 is LGHDT and CDR2 is YNNKEL in the germline V gene (reference sequence). The CDR3 runs to 13 residues. The CDR3 here is CASRGTGDQPQHF. In nucleotides, the CDR3 is TGTGCCAGCAGGGGGACAGGGGATCAGCCCCAGCATTTT.

This clonotype was picked up many times. The chain combines TRBV20-1 with TRBJ2-3, with 7 nucleotides matching TRBD1. Unmatched junction bases numbered 7, after V lost 4 bases and J lost 0 bases. This CDR3 comprises 15 residues. CDR1 and CDR2 (germline): DFQATT, SNEGSKA (reference sequence). The CDR3 nucleotides read TGCAGTGCTAACTCTCCGGGACAGAGCACAGATACGCAGTATTTT. It specifies CSANSPGQSTDTQYF.

In its sample, this clonotype was seen many times. The chain links TRBV7-8 to TRBJ1-5; D is unresolved. Trimming removed 4 bases from V and 7 bases from J, with 17 bases in between. This CDR3 region has 15 residues. Germline CDR1 is SGHVS and CDR2 is FQNEAQ. The CDR3, as DNA: TGTGCCAGCAGCTCGAAAAGGACGGCTGGGCAGCCCCAGCATTTT. Its protein product is CASSSKRTAGQPQHF.

This clonotype was recorded at least ten times. V usage is TRBV29-1 and J usage is TRBJ2-7; 8 nucleotides match TRBD2. This CDR3 spans 13 amino acids. The germline CDR1 and CDR2 sequences are SQVTM and ANQGSEA. Trimming removed 7 bases from V and 5 bases from J; junction bases left unmatched: 10. The CDR3 region has the DNA TGCAGCGCTCGGGGGGGAGGGGCTCACGAGCAGTACTTC. Amino acid sequence: CSARGGGAHEQYF.